What follows are 3 T cell receptor beta chains derived from one specimen sequenced in a study of T-cell reconstitution after alpha-beta-depleted transplantation in children. The authors prepared the TCRbeta library with unique molecular identifiers. From the PCR reads, TCRdb called clonotypes with MiXCR, one entry per CDR3 protein. The table has around 700,000 distinct CDR3 sequences, 13% seen once. The sample consisted of PBMCs, taken before TCRalphabeta/CD19-depleted stem cell transplant. These receptor sequences come from a girl aged 2 to 10 with congenital amegakaryocytic thrombocytopenia, due to receive a stem cell transplant.

The rearrangement uses TRBV20-1 and TRBJ2-3; the D is unclear. V was pared by 6 bases and J by 5 bases, with 18 bases between. The CDR3 has 14 amino acids. From germline, CDR1 is DFQATT and CDR2 SNEGSKA (reference sequence). The chain's CDR3 is CSAYPKDGVDTQYF. The CDR3 DNA sequence: TGCAGTGCCTACCCGAAAGATGGAGTAGATACGCAGTATTTT.

This clonotype was seen at least ten times. The V gene is TRBV10-3, the J gene TRBJ2-3, with D possibly being TRBD2 (6 bases). This CDR3 has 13 amino acids. V lost 8 bases and J 1 base, leaving 10 bases between the germline ends. The V gene's germline CDR1 is ENHRY and CDR2 SYGVKD. CDR3 in amino acids: CAISERGTDTQYF. CDR3 sequence (DNA): TGTGCCATCTCGGAGCGGGGCACAGATACGCAGTATTTT.

This clonotype has at least ten counts. The V gene is TRBV27, the J gene TRBJ2-1; 9 nucleotides match TRBD1. The CDR3 is 16 amino acids. Germline CDR1 reads MNHEY; CDR2 reads SMNVEV (reference sequence). V lost 6 bases and J lost 1; bases outside the gene matches: 7. This chain's CDR3 is CASSPGGTGSYNEQFF. The CDR3 DNA sequence: TGTGCCAGCAGCCCTGGGGGGACAGGGTCCTACAATGAGCAGTTCTTC.